These 25 T cell receptor beta chains were sequenced from one sample in a study of blood T cell repertoires in COVID-19. Measured with immunoSEQ multiplex PCR; TCRdb has only the in-frame clones, and not every one. The sample consists of 60,000 or so clones, around 85% of them appearing once. Material: peripheral blood. The receptors stem from a human donor in a cohort sampled during active COVID-19.

The chain joins TRBV18 to TRBJ1-1; the D is unclear. This CDR3 is built from 13 residues. Between the trimmed V and J ends, which lost 3 bases and 3 bases, there was a span of 8 bases. Germline V CDR1 and CDR2: KGHSH, LQKENI. Here the CDR3 DNA reads TGTGCCAGCTCACCTCTGGCAGACACTGAAGCTTTCTTT. Residues: CASSPLADTEAFF.

The chain employs TRBV5-6 and TRBJ2-7; the match to TRBD2 covers 7 bases. V shed 5 bases and J 3 bases; nucleotides not matched to a gene: 11. From germline, CDR1 is SGHDT and CDR2 YYEEEE. The CDR3 covers 15 residues. The CDR3 nucleotides are TGTGCCAGCAGTCCCGCGGGGGTAAGCTTCTACGAGCAGTACTTC. Its translation: CASSPAGVSFYEQYF. The whole variable domain, filled in from reference TRBV5-6 and TRBJ2-7, reads DAGVTQSPTHLIKTRGQQVTLRCSPKSGHDTVSWYQQALGQGPQFIFQYYEEEERQRGNFPDRFSGHQFPNYSSELNVNALLLGDSALYLCASSPAGVSFYEQYFGPGTRLTVT.

The J gene is TRBJ1-6, the V gene TRBV15, with 7 bases matching TRBD1. J gave up 6 bases and V 1 base, and 3 bases lay outside the gene matches. The CDR3 runs to 15 residues. The germline V gene encodes CDR1 LNHNV and CDR2 YYDKDF (reference sequence). The CDR3: CATSRGGTANSPLHF. As DNA, the CDR3 is TGTGCCACCAGCAGAGGTGGGACAGCTAATTCACCCCTCCACTTT.

The chain has TRBV9 and TRBJ1-4; 7 bases fit TRBD1. This CDR3 has 15 residues. Germline CDR1 and CDR2: SGDLS and YYNGEE. V gave up 0 bases and J gave up 4 bases; unmatched junction bases: 3. For the CDR3, the DNA is TGTGCCAGCAGCGTAGGGGCAGGGGGTAATGAAAAACTGTTTTTT. Translation: CASSVGAGGNEKLFF.

This clone turned up a few times. The chain has TRBV7-8 and TRBJ1-2; TRBD1 agrees at 7 bases. In germline, CDR1 is SGHVS, CDR2 FQNEAQ. This CDR3 contains 14 residues. Trimming cost V 3 bases and J 8 bases; bases outside gene matches: 9. The CDR3: CASSFGTETYGYTF. The CDR3 DNA reads as TGTGCCAGCAGCTTTGGGACAGAAACCTACGGCTACACCTTC. Looking up the rest from reference TRBV7-8 and TRBJ1-2 gives the full variable domain: GAGVSQSPRYKVAKRGQDVALRCDPISGHVSLFWYQQALGQGPEFLTYFQNEAQLDKSGLPSDRFFAERPEGSVSTLKIQRTQQEDSAVYLCASSFGTETYGYTFGSGTRLTVV.

This clone was picked up a small number of times. The chain combines TRBV7-9 with TRBJ1-5, with D unresolved. The CDR3 spans 15 residues. Germline V lookup: CDR1 SEHNR, CDR2 FQNEAQ (reference sequence). Trimming cost V 5 bases and J 2 bases, with 13 bases left between them. CDR3 coding DNA: TGTGCCAGCAGCACTGCGGGCGGGGGCAATCAGCCCCAGCATTTT. The encoded protein is CASSTAGGGNQPQHF.

This rearrangement joins TRBV7-9 to TRBJ2-3, with D uncertain. Germline V gene sequence: CDR1 SEHNR, CDR2 FQNEAQ (reference sequence). Trimming shortened V by 1 base and J by 6 bases, and 11 bases separated the two germline ends. This CDR3 has 14 residues. CDR3 DNA: TGTGCCAGCAGCTTAGTACAGACAATGGATACGCAGTATTTT. Translating gives CASSLVQTMDTQYF.

This rearrangement joins TRBV18 to TRBJ1-1, with 7 bases lining up with TRBD1. The V and J ends lost 5 bases and 3 bases, in that order; junction bases with no gene match: 6. The length of the CDR3 is 14 residues. CDR1 and CDR2 (germline): KGHSH, LQKENI. CDR3 nucleotides: TGTGCCAGCTCATCAACAGGGGCGTACACTGAAGCTTTCTTT. Its translation: CASSSTGAYTEAFF.

The chain has TRBV7-9 and TRBJ1-2; perhaps TRBD1 as D (5 bases). The germline V and J ends were trimmed by 1 base and 8 bases, with 8 bases remaining between them. The CDR3 totals 12 residues. Germline CDR1 reads SEHNR; CDR2 reads FQNEAQ (reference sequence). The CDR3 is CASSLVGEGYTF. The CDR3 nucleotides are TGTGCCAGCAGCTTAGTAGGGGAAGGCTACACCTTC. Looking up the rest from reference TRBV7-9 and TRBJ1-2 gives the full variable domain: DTGVSQNPRHKITKRGQNVTFRCDPISEHNRLYWYRQTLGQGPEFLTYFQNEAQLEKSRLLSDRFSAERPKGSFSTLEIQRTEQGDSAMYLCASSLVGEGYTFGSGTRLTVV.

The chain employs TRBV7-9 and TRBJ1-2, with D tentatively TRBD1 (5 bases). The CDR3 contains 14 residues. CDR1 is SEHNR, CDR2 FQNEAQ, per germline (reference sequence). The germline V and J ends were trimmed by 1 base and 5 bases, with 11 bases remaining between them. The CDR3 DNA reads as TGTGCCAGCAGCTTAGACTGGGGCCCTTATGGCTACACCTTC. Translated, it gives CASSLDWGPYGYTF.

The J gene is TRBJ1-6, the V gene TRBV2, with a tentative D call TRBD1 (5 bases). CDR1 and CDR2 (germline): SNHLY, FYNNEI. V lost 4 bases and J lost 10, with 11 bases in between. The CDR3 totals 13 residues. The CDR3 spells CASSAGIGSPLHF. CDR3 coding DNA: TGTGCCAGCAGTGCAGGGATTGGGTCACCCCTCCACTTT.

V usage is TRBV24-1 and J usage is TRBJ2-2, with 8 nucleotides matching TRBD2. CDR3 length: 15 amino acids. Germline values: CDR1 KGHDR, CDR2 SFDVKD. Trimming cost V 9 bases and J 3 bases; bases outside gene matches: 8. CDR3 region: CATVPGLAHTGELFF. DNA for the CDR3: TGTGCCACCGTGCCCGGACTAGCACACACCGGGGAGCTGTTTTTT.

The chain is built from TRBV18 and TRBJ1-2, with 9 positions matching TRBD1. V was clipped by 3 bases and J by 5 bases; unmatched bases: 4. This CDR3 has 14 amino acids. CDR1 is KGHSH and CDR2 is LQKENI in the germline V gene. The CDR3 sequence is CASSPPGQGYGYTF. The DNA of the CDR3 is TGTGCCAGCTCACCCCCGGGACAGGGTTATGGCTACACCTTC.

The V call is TRBV27, the J call TRBJ1-2; D possibly corresponds to TRBD1 (5 bases). Germline V CDR1 and CDR2: MNHEY, SMNVEV (reference sequence). Trimming took 4 bases from V and 2 from J, leaving 11 bases between them. The CDR3 covers 14 residues. CDR3 protein: CASSSRGRNYGYTF. In nucleotides, the CDR3 is TGTGCCAGCAGTTCGCGGGGCCGGAACTATGGCTACACCTTC.

A few counts support this clone. V and J are TRBV5-4 and TRBJ2-1, with 10 positions matching TRBD2. Trimming took 0 bases from V and 15 from J; bases not matched to a gene: 12. The germline V gene encodes CDR1 SGHNT and CDR2 YYREEE (reference sequence). The CDR3 length is 15 residues. The CDR3 bases are TGTGCCAGCAGCTTGGCGGGGACTAGCGTCCACCGAAGGTTCTTC. Residues: CASSLAGTSVHRRFF.

Turning to this clone: The identical CDR3 is also encoded by other nucleotide sequences in the sample. The chain has TRBV29-1 and TRBJ2-5, with TRBD2 matching 15 bases. V lost 6 bases and J lost 2; bases outside the gene matches: 1. Per germline, CDR1 SQVTM and CDR2 ANQGSEA. This CDR3 contains 14 residues. CDR3 coding DNA: TGCAGCGTGGGACTAGCGGGAGGACAAGAGACCCAGTACTTC. Its translation is CSVGLAGGQETQYF.

V usage is TRBV7-2 and J usage is TRBJ1-2; D perhaps matches TRBD1 (5 bases). Germline V CDR1 and CDR2: SGHTA, FQGNSA. The CDR3 has 15 amino acids. V lost 3 bases and J lost 0, with 11 bases in between. The CDR3 DNA is TGTGCCAGCAGCTTCGCGGGGACTGCTAACTATGGCTACACCTTC. Protein: CASSFAGTANYGYTF. Variable domain in full (rest from reference TRBV7-2 and TRBJ1-2): GAGVSQSPSNKVTEKGKDVELRCDPISGHTALYWYRQSLGQGLEFLIYFQGNSAPDKSGLPSDRFSAERTGGSVSTLTIQRTQQEDSAVYLCASSFAGTANYGYTFGSGTRLTVV.

This clone was observed a handful of times. This chain joins TRBV2 and TRBJ2-3; D may be TRBD1 (5 bases). Germline V gene data show CDR1 as SNHLY and CDR2 as FYNNEI. With 4 bases removed from V and 0 bases from J, the gap between germline ends came to 14 bases. The CDR3 covers 16 residues. The CDR3 reads CASSAAGHLSTDTQYF. The CDR3 DNA sequence: TGTGCCAGCAGTGCCGCAGGACATTTAAGCACAGATACGCAGTATTTT.

The rearrangement links TRBV10-3 to TRBJ1-1, with 7 bases fitting TRBD1. The CDR3 is 14 residues long. Germline lookup yields CDR1 ENHRY and CDR2 SYGVKD. V lost 6 bases to trimming and J lost 4 bases; unmatched junction nucleotides: 8. The CDR3 spells CAIRVQGQGTEAFF. CDR3 nucleotides: TGTGCCATCAGGGTACAGGGGCAAGGCACTGAAGCTTTCTTT.

This clone has a handful of counts. The chain has TRBV6-4 and TRBJ2-6, with D possibly being TRBD2 (7 bases). This CDR3 is 17 amino acids long. Trimming cost V 8 bases and J 0 bases, with 17 bases left between them. Germline CDR1 MRHNA, CDR2 SNTAGT. The CDR3 spells CASVGRGGDSGANVLTF. CDR3 DNA sequence: TGTGCCAGCGTGGGGCGAGGGGGGGACTCTGGGGCCAACGTCCTGACTTTC.

The chain carries TRBV7-2 and TRBJ2-7; 10 bases fit TRBD2. J gave up 9 bases and V 2 bases, and 19 bases lay outside the gene matches. The CDR3 is 18 residues long. CDR1 SGHTA and CDR2 FQGNSA come from the germline V gene. CDR3 residues: CASSLNVGSLAGAGGQYF. The DNA of the CDR3 is TGTGCCAGCAGCTTAAACGTCGGGTCGCTAGCGGGGGCCGGGGGGCAGTACTTC.

The chain is built from TRBV11-3 and TRBJ2-7; tentative D call: TRBD2 (5 bases). With 1 base removed from V and 2 bases from J, the gap between germline ends came to 9 bases. Germline loops: CDR1 SGHNT, CDR2 YENEEA. CDR3 length: 14 residues. For the CDR3, the DNA is TGTGCCAGCAGCTTAGTGGGAGCCACCTACGAGCAGTACTTC. Translated: CASSLVGATYEQYF.

The chain recombines TRBV3-1 (or the pseudogene TRBV3-2) with TRBJ2-7, with D possibly being TRBD1 (5 bases). Germline lookup yields CDR1 LGHDT and CDR2 YNNKEL (reference sequence). Trimming stripped 1 base from V and 0 bases from J, with 10 bases between. The length of the CDR3 is 15 residues. CDR3 sequence (DNA): TGTGCCAGCAGCCAAGTTCCGGACACCTCCTACGAGCAGTACTTC. Translating it yields CASSQVPDTSYEQYF.

The J gene is TRBJ2-2, the V gene TRBV7-9, with TRBD1 matching over 8 bases. The V and J ends lost 4 bases and 3 bases, in that order; junction bases with no gene match: 10. The CDR3 runs 17 residues. Germline V lookup: CDR1 SEHNR, CDR2 FQNEAQ (reference sequence). The CDR3 DNA reads TGTGCCAGCAGCTCAACCCTCGGGACAGGTTACACCGGGGAGCTGTTTTTT. Translating it yields CASSSTLGTGYTGELFF.

This clone has only a few counts. The V gene is TRBV11-3, the J gene TRBJ1-1; TRBD1 is a possible D gene (6 bases). From germline, CDR1 is SGHNT and CDR2 YENEEA. Trimming pared 0 bases from V and 7 bases from J, leaving 15 bases between. The CDR3 contains 15 residues. The CDR3 loop reads CASSLDGGRDGEAFF. The CDR3, as DNA: TGTGCCAGCAGCTTAGATGGGGGCCGGGACGGTGAAGCTTTCTTT.